Given below is one TCR beta chain in context. The antigen it recognizes is unknown. Base qualities are not provided; no much larger clone lies one nucleotide away. This sample is drawn from a study of OX40 agonist ivuxolimab in advanced cancers. About the full investigation: Ivuxolimab, which targeted the costimulatory receptor OX40 (CD134), was an agonistic, fully human IgG2 monoclonal antibody. A male proportion of 82.7% and a mean age of around 60 years, ranging from about 20 to 79, were recorded for the dose-escalation cohort. Peripheral TCRbeta sequencing aimed to test whether ivuxolimab altered TCR sequence diversity and caused clonal T-cell expansion. Partial responses occurred in three dose-escalation patients: two with cutaneous melanoma and one with hepatocellular carcinoma. Of the roughly 54 dose-escalation patients, hepatocellular carcinoma was present in approximately 20, melanoma in some 15, renal cell carcinoma in 9 and head and neck cancer in 9. Intravenous ivuxolimab was administered to patients every 2 weeks at six dose levels: 0.01, 0.1, 0.3, 1.5, 3 and 10 mg/kg. Prior anti-PD-1, anti-PD-L1 or anti-CTLA-4 therapy was permitted, and approximately 41% of dose-escalation patients had received checkpoint inhibitors. The monotherapy dose-escalation portion (N of about 49 patients) of the phase I ivuxolimab trial is reported in the paper.

The trial excluded patients who had a history of autoimmune disease or who were on systemic immunosuppression. In every dose cohort, peripheral blood was drawn for TCR sequencing at baseline, cycle 4 day 1, and cycle 7 day 1. Samples came from an open-label, multicenter, first-in-human phase I dose-escalation trial of ivuxolimab. The trial enrolled adults with locally advanced or metastatic head and neck squamous cell, hepatocellular, melanoma or renal cell carcinoma. CD4+ and CD8+ T cells were sorted separately from peripheral blood before TCR sequencing. There are 13 amino acids in the CDR3, from cysteine to phenylalanine inclusive. Of all the DNA, just the CDR3 is kept, 39 bases in frame from base 1. The germline ends are 10 bases apart after V is trimmed by 7 bases and J by 1 base. The germline V gene encodes CDR1 MNHNY and CDR2 SVGAGI (reference sequence). Summary of the overall study and its limitations: After ivuxolimab, expanded clones were on average more numerous among CD8+ T cells than among CD4+ T cells. Low levels of normalized T-cell clonal expansion were also seen in some nonresponding patients. At doses of 0.1 to 3.0 mg/kg, clonal expansion of both CD4+ and CD8+ T cells in blood was seen between baseline and week 6. In the 0.1-3.0 mg/kg groups, partial responders had among the lowest normalized peripheral clonal expansion, particularly in CD8+ T cells. The antigen specificity of the clonally expanded peripheral T cells was not determined.

To sequence the TCRbeta CDR3 region, genomic DNA was isolated from the sorted cells. The immunoSEQ Assay was used to sequence the TCRbeta CDR3 regions. TCRdb retrieved this table from immuneACCESS and kept in-frame rearrangements only. Not all clones are present; in checked studies, unresolved V genes account for under half, and no reason is known for the remainder. This sample comprises fewer than 90,000 clones, roughly 92% of them detected only once. The ten largest clones represent about 2.8% of the sample. The V and J segments used are TRBV6-6 and TRBJ1-2; the D segment could be TRBD1, given 5 matching bases. The TCR comes from an adult with an advanced solid tumor such as melanoma, head and neck, liver or kidney cancer. The sample consisted of CD4+ or CD8+ T cells sorted from blood, taken in a trial of the OX40 agonist ivuxolimab. The nucleotides read TGTGCCAGCATCCGTGGGGGTAACTATGGCTACACCTTC. Its translation reads: CASIRGGNYGYTF.